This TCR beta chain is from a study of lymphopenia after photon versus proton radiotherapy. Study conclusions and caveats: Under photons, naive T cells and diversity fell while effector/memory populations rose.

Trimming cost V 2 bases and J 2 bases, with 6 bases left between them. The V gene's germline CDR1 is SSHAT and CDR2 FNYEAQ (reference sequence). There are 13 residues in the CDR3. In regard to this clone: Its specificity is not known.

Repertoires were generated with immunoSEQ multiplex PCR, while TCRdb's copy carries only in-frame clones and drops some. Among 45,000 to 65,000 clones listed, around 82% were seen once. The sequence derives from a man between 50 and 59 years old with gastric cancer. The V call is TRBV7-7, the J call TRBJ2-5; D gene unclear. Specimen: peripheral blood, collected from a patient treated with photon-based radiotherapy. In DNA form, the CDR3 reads TGTGCCAGCAGCTTAAGAGGACAAGAGACCCAGTACTTC. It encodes CASSLRGQETQYF. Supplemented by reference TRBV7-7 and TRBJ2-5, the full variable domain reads GAGVSQSPRYKVTKRGQDVTLRCDPISSHATLYWYQQALGQGPEFLTYFNYEAQPDKSGLPSDRFSAERPEGSISTLTIQRTEQRDSAMYRCASSLRGQETQYFGPGTRLLVL.